This note documents a single T cell receptor beta chain sequence. Its binding antigen is unknown. One junction end disagrees with the germline gene, perhaps due to a read error. TCR-beta CDR3 regions were amplified from genomic DNA with the immunoSEQ v4 bias-controlled multiplex PCR assay, run blinded to group allocation. To estimate the quantities of nucleated cells and T cells in each sample, reference gene primers were included together with the TCR-beta primers. Sequencing of the libraries was performed on an Illumina MiSeq with a 100-cycle paired-end protocol. Under the source paper's analysis protocol: Diversity and richness were calculated in immunoSEQ Analyzer software, with richness determined by iChao1 and clonality derived from Pielou evenness and Shannon diversity (0-1, with higher values meaning less diverse). Using confidence 3 and substitution 2, CDR3 amino acid sequences together with their V/J genes were queried against VDJdb for CMV, EBV and influenza A specificities. The Morisita-Horn index was used to assess how much TCR-beta amino acid clonotypes overlapped between the villitis of unknown etiology, infectious villitis and control repertoires. TCRdb mirrors the immuneACCESS table, restricted to in-frame sequences. Some clones are absent from its copies; in checked studies, under half trace to an unresolved V gene, and the reason for the others is unknown. V and J calls and clone size follow that table, whereas D and trimming were derived from the DNA. This sample is represented by roughly 2,300 clones; 82% of them were singletons. The ten biggest clones cover less than 60% of the sample.

Five infectious villitis placentae were included, four with confirmed cytomegalovirus and one with Toxoplasma gondii, and were not matched to other groups. Mothers with infectious villitis were younger, had smaller fetuses, and delivered preterm or experienced intrauterine demise in a couple of cases. After delivery, placentae were collected and subjected to gross and histological evaluation prior to the selection of archival tissue. Five 10-micron scrolls were cut from each FFPE block, and DNA was isolated using the AllPrep DNA/RNA FFPE Tissue kit. NanoDrop was used to check DNA concentration and purity, and a Bioanalyzer was used to assess RNA quality. The data are from a study of T cells in placental villitis. In the study overall: To test an allograft-versus-infection hypothesis, the study compared placental TCR-beta repertoires across three groups: villitis of unknown etiology, unaffected controls matched for gestational age, and infectious villitis. Overall study results and their limits: Sequencing bulk tissue could not tell helper, regulatory or cytotoxic T cells apart, could not separate maternal from fetal T cells, and left out gamma-delta receptors. CMV-specific clone frequencies were higher in infectious CMV cases than in villitis of unknown etiology (roughly 0.011 vs 0.001), which did not differ from controls. Small amounts of decidua were contained in the paraffin blocks, so some of the captured T cells, especially in controls, may have been decidual rather than villous infiltrates.

As encoded in the germline V gene (reference sequence), CDR1 is MNHEY while CDR2 is SMNVEV. From its cysteine to its phenylalanine, the CDR3 spans 14 amino acids. Kept here is only the CDR3 DNA, which spans 42 bases and is read in frame from base 1. Recombination connected TRBV27 to TRBJ2-3; the D element could tentatively be TRBD1 or TRBD2, as 6 bases agree for each. This receptor was taken from a human patient with infectious villitis; the placental T cells may come from both mother and fetus. Material for sequencing was placental tissue containing maternal and fetal cells. The CDR3 amino acid sequence is: CASSLSGGTNTQYF. The sequenced DNA: TGTGCCAGCAGTTTATCGGGGGGCACAAATACGCAGTATTTT.